This T cell receptor (beta chain) was captured by sequencing in a study of T cell responses to AZD1222 COVID-19 vaccine. General study results and limits: At study baseline, merely several AZD1222 recipients were seropositive. The study reported that nearly half of spike-specific TCRs target unmutated variant regions.

On this clone itself: What it recognizes is unknown.

This CDR3 has 14 residues. V lost 7 bases, J lost 7 bases, and 10 bases stayed unmatched. Sequencing was performed with immunoSEQ multiplex PCR; in TCRdb, only in-frame clones are kept and a portion is missing. The sample gives 110,000 to 150,000 clones, approximately 91% of which show up once; approximately 4.5% is in the top ten. V usage is TRBV23-1 and J usage is TRBJ2-5; 9 nucleotides align to TRBD2. TRBV23-1 is marked as an open reading frame, function uncertain. The receptor was derived from an adult in good health. This specimen was peripheral blood, taken on day 0 of AZD1222 vaccination. The CDR3 loop reads CASNLRGGHATQYF. As DNA, the CDR3 is TGCGCCAGCAATTTGCGGGGGGGTCACGCGACCCAGTACTTC.